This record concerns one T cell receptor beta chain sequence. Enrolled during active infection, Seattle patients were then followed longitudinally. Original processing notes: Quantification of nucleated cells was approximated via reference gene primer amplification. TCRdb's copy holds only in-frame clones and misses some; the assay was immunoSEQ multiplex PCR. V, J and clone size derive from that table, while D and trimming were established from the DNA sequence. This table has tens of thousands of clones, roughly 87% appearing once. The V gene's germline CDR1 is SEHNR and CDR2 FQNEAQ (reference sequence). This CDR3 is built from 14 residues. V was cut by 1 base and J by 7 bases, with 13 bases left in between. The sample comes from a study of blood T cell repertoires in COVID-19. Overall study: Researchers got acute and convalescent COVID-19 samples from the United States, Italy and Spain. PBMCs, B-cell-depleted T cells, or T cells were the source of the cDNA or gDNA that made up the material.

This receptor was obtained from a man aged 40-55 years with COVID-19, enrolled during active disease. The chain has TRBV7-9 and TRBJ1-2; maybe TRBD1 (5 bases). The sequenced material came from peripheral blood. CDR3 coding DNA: TGTGCCAGCAGCTTAGGGCAGGGATTTAGTGGCTACACCTTC. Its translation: CASSLGQGFSGYTF.